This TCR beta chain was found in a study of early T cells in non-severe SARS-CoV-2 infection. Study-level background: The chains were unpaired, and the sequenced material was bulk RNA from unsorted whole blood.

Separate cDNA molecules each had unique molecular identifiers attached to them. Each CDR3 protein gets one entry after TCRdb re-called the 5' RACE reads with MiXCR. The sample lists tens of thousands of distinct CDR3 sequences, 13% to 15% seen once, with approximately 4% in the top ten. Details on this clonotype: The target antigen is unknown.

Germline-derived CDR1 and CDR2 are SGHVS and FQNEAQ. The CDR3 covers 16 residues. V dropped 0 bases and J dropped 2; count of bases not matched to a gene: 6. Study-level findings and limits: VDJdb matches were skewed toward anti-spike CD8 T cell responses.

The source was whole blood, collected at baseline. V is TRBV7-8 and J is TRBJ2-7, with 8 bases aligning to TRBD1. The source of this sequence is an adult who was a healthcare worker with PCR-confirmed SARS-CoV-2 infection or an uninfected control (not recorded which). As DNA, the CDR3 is TGTGCCAGCAGCTTAGCGCTGGGGACAGGAACCTACGAGCAGTACTTC. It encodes CASSLALGTGTYEQYF.